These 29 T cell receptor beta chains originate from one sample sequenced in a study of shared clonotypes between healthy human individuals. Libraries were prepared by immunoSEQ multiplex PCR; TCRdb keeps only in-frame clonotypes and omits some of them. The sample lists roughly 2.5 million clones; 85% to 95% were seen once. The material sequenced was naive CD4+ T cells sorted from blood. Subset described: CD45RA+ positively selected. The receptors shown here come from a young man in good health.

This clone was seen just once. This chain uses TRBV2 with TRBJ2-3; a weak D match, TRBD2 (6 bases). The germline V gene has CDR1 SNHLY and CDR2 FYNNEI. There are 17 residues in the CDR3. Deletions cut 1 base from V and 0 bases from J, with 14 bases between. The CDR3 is CASSEVGRITSTDTQYF. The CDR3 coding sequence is TGTGCCAGCAGTGAAGTGGGGAGGATTACTAGCACAGATACGCAGTATTTT.

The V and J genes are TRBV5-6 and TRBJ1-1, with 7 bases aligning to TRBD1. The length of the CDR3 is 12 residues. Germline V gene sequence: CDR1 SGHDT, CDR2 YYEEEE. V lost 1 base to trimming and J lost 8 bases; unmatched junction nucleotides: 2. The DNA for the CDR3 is TGTGCCAGCAGCTTGACAGGGGTGGAAGCTTTCTTT. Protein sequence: CASSLTGVEAFF.

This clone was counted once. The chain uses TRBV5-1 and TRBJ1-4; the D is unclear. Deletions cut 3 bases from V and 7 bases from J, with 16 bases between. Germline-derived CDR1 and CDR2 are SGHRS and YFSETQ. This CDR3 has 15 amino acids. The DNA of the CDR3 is TGCGCCAGCAGCTCCAACGGGCACCCGGGTGAAAAACTGTTTTTT. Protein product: CASSSNGHPGEKLFF. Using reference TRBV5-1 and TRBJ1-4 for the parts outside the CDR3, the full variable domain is KAGVTQTPRYLIKTRGQQVTLSCSPISGHRSVSWYQQTPGQGLQFLFEYFSETQRNKGNFPGRFSGRQFSNSRSEMNVSTLELGDSALYLCASSSNGHPGEKLFFGSGTQLSVL.

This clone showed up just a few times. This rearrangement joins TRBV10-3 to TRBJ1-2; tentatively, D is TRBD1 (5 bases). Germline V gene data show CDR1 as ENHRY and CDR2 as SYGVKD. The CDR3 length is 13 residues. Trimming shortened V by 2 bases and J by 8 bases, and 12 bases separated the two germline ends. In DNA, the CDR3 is TGTGCCATCAGTGAGATTGGGGGTGAGGGCTACACCTTC. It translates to CAISEIGGEGYTF.

The CDR3: CASSLAGRGPYEQYF. The CDR3 region has the DNA TGTGCCAGCAGCCTTGCCGGCAGGGGGCCCTACGAGCAGTACTTC. The chain employs TRBV28 and TRBJ2-7; 8 bases fit TRBD1. The CDR3 length is 15 residues. Germline values: CDR1 MDHEN, CDR2 SYDVKM. V was pared by 6 bases and J by 2 bases, with 9 bases of the junction left unmatched.

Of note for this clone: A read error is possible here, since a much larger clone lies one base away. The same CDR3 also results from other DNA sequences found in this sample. The CDR3 nucleotides are TGTGCCAGCTCAGCAGGGGCAACTAATGAAAAACTGTTTTTT. Its translation: CASSAGATNEKLFF. This chain uses TRBV18 with TRBJ1-4, with a possible D match to TRBD1 (6 bases). The V and J ends lost 5 bases and 0 bases respectively, with 7 bases between them. Germline V gene data show CDR1 as KGHSH and CDR2 as LQKENI. The CDR3 has 14 residues.

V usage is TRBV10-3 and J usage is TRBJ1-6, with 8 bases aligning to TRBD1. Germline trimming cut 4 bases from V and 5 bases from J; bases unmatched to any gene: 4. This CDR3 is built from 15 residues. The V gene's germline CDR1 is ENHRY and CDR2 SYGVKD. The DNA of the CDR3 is TGTGCCATCAGTGTTCAGGGGGCGCATAATTCACCCCTCCACTTT. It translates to CAISVQGAHNSPLHF.

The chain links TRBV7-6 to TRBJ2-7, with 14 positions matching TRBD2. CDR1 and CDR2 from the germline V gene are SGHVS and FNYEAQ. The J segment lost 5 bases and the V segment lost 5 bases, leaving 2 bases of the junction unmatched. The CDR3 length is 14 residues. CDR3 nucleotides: TGTGCCAGCAGCCCGGGACTAGCGGGAGACGAGCAGTACTTC. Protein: CASSPGLAGDEQYF.

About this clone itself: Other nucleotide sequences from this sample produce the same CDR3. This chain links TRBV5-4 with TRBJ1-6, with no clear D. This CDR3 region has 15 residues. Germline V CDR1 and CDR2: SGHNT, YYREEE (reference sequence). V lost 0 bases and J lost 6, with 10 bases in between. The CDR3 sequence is CASSLGPLGNSPLHF. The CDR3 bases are TGTGCCAGCAGCTTGGGGCCATTGGGTAATTCACCCCTCCACTTT.

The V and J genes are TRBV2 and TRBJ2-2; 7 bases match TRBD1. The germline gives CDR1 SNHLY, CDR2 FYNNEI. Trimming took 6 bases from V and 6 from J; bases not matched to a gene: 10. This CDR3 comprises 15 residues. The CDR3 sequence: CASSRQGFISGELFF. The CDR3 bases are TGTGCCAGCAGCCGACAGGGTTTTATCTCCGGGGAGCTGTTTTTT. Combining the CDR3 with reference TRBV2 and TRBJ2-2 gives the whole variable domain EPEVTQTPSHQVTQMGQEVILRCVPISNHLYFYWYRQILGQKVEFLVSFYNNEISEKSEIFDDQFSVERPDGSNFTLKIRSTKLEDSAMYFCASSRQGFISGELFFGEGSRLTVL.

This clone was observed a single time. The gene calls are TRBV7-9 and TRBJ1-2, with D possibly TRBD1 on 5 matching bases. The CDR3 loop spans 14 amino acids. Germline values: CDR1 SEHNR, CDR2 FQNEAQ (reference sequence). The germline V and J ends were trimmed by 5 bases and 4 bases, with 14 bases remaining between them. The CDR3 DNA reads TGTGCCAGCAGCCCGCTGACAGAGACCTATGGCTACACCTTC. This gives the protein CASSPLTETYGYTF.

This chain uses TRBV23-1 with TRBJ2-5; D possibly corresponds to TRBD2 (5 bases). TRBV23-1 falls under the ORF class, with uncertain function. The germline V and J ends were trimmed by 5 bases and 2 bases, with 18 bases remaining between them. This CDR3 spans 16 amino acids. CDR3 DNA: TGCGCCAGCAGTGTGAGGGCCGCAGACTCTCAAGAGACCCAGTACTTC. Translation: CASSVRAADSQETQYF.

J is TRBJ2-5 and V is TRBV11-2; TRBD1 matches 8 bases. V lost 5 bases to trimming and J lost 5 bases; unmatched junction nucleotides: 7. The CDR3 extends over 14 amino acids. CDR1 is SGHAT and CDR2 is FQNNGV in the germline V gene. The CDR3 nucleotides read TGTGCCAGCAGCGCGGGACAGGCCGGGGAGACCCAGTACTTC. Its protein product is CASSAGQAGETQYF. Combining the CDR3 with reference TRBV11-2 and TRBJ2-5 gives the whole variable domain EAGVAQSPRYKIIEKRQSVAFWCNPISGHATLYWYQQILGQGPKLLIQFQNNGVVDDSQLPKDRFSAERLKGVDSTLKIQPAKLEDSAVYLCASSAGQAGETQYFGPGTRLLVL.

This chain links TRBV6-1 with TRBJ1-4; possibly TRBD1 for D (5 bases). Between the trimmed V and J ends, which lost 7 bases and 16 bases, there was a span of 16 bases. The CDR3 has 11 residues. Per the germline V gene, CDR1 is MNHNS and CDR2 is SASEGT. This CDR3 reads CASTLGVFQFF. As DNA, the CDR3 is TGTGCCAGCACCTTGGGGGTCTTCCAGTTTTTT.

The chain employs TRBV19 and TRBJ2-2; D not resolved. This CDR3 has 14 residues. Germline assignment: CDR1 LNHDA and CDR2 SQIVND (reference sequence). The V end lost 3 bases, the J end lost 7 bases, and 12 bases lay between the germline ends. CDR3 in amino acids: CASSISDPGGELFF. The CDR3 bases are TGTGCCAGTAGTATCTCGGACCCCGGCGGGGAGCTGTTTTTT. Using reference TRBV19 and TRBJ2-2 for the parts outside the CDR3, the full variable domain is DGGITQSPKYLFRKEGQNVTLSCEQNLNHDAMYWYRQDPGQGLRLIYYSQIVNDFQKGDIAEGYSVSREKKESFPLTVTSAQKNPTAFYLCASSISDPGGELFFGEGSRLTVL.

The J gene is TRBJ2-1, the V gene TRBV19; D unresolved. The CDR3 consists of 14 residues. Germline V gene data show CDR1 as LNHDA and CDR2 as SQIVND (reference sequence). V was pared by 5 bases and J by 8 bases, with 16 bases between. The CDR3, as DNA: TGTGCCAGTAGTCTTGACTGGGTTTTGGATGAGCAGTTCTTC. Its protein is CASSLDWVLDEQFF.

Here the CDR3 reads CASSPLTGGSTDTQYF. The CDR3 DNA is TGTGCCAGCAGCCCCCTGACGGGGGGGAGCACAGATACGCAGTATTTT. The J gene is TRBJ2-3, the V gene TRBV16, with TRBD2 identical over 8 bases. Unmatched junction bases numbered 6, after V lost 4 bases and J lost 0 bases. The CDR3 length is 16 residues. Germline values: CDR1 KGHSY, CDR2 FQNENV.

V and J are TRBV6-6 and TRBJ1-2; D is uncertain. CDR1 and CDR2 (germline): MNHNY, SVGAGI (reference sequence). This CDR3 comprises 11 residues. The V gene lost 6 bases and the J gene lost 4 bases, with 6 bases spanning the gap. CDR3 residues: CASRNSYGYTF. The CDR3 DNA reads TGTGCCAGCAGGAACAGCTATGGCTACACCTTC.

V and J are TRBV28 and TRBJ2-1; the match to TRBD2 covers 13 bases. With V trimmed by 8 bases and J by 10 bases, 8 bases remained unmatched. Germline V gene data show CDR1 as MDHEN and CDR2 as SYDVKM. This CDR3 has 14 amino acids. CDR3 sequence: CASATSGGAKEQFF. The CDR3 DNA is TGTGCCAGCGCAACTAGCGGGGGGGCAAAGGAGCAGTTCTTC. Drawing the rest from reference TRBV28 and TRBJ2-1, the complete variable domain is DVKVTQSSRYLVKRTGEKVFLECVQDMDHENMFWYRQDPGLGLRLIYFSYDVKMKEKGDIPEGYSVSREKKERFSLILESASTNQTSMYLCASATSGGAKEQFFGPGTRLTVL.

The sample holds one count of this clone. The CDR3 DNA reads TGTGCCATCAGTGAGACTTACCCCGGGACTAGCGGGGACGAGCAGTACTTC. Its translation is CAISETYPGTSGDEQYF. The rearrangement uses TRBV10-3 and TRBJ2-7; 13 positions agree with TRBD2. Germline CDR1 ENHRY, CDR2 SYGVKD. After removal of 2 bases from V and 5 bases from J, the junction contained 9 bases not matched to a gene. The CDR3 totals 17 residues.

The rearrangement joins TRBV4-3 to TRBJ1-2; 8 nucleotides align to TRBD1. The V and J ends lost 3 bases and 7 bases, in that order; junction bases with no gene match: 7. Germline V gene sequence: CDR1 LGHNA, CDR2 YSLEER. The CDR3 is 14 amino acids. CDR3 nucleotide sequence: TGCGCCAGCAGCCAGGAAAGGACAGGGTCTGGCTACACCTTC. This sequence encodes CASSQERTGSGYTF.

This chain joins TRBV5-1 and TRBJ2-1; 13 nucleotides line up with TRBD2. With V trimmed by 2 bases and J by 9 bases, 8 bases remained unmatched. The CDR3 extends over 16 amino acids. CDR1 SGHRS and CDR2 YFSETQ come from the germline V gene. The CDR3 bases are TGCGCCAGCAGCTTCCCAGGACTAGCGGGAGTACTTGAGCAGTTCTTC. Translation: CASSFPGLAGVLEQFF. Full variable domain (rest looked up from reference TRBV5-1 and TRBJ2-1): KAGVTQTPRYLIKTRGQQVTLSCSPISGHRSVSWYQQTPGQGLQFLFEYFSETQRNKGNFPGRFSGRQFSNSRSEMNVSTLELGDSALYLCASSFPGLAGVLEQFFGPGTRLTVL.

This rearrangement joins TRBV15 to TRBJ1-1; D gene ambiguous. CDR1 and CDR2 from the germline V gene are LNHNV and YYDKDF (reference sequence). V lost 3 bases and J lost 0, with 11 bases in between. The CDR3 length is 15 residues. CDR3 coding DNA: TGTGCCACCAGCAGGGTAATTGGGGTGAACACTGAAGCTTTCTTT. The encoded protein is CATSRVIGVNTEAFF.

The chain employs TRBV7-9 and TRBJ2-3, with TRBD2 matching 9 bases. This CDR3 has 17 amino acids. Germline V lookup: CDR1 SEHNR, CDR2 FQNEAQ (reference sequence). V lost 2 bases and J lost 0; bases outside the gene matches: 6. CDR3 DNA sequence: TGTGCCAGCAGCTTAAGCGGGGGGATTTTTAGCACAGATACGCAGTATTTT. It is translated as CASSLSGGIFSTDTQYF.

The CDR3 DNA reads as TGTGCCATCCGGACCGGGACCGTCGACCAAGAGACCCAGTACTTC. Translating gives CAIRTGTVDQETQYF. The genes are TRBV10-3 and TRBJ2-5; the D gene could be TRBD1 or TRBD2 (5 bases each). Per the germline V gene, CDR1 is ENHRY and CDR2 is SYGVKD. V lost 8 bases, J lost 0 bases, and 16 bases lay in between. CDR3 size: 15 residues.

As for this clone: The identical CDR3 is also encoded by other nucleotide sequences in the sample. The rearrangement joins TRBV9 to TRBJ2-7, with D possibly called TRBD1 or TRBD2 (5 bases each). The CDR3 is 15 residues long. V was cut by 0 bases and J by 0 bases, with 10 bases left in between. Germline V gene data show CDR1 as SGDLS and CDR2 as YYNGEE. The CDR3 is CASSVGGSSSYEQYF. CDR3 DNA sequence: TGTGCCAGCAGCGTAGGGGGGAGTAGCTCCTACGAGCAGTACTTC.

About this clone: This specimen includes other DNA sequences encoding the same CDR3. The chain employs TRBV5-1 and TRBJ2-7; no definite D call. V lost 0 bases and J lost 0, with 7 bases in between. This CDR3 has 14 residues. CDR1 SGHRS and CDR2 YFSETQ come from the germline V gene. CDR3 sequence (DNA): TGCGCCAGCAGCTTGGACAGCAACTCCTACGAGCAGTACTTC. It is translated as CASSLDSNSYEQYF.

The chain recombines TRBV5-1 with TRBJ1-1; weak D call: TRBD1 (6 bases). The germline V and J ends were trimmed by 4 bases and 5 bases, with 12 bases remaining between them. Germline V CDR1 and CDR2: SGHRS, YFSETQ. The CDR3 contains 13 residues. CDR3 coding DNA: TGCGCCAGCAGCGTCATAGGGGGGACTGAAGCTTTCTTT. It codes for CASSVIGGTEAFF. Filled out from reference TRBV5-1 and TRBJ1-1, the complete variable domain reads KAGVTQTPRYLIKTRGQQVTLSCSPISGHRSVSWYQQTPGQGLQFLFEYFSETQRNKGNFPGRFSGRQFSNSRSEMNVSTLELGDSALYLCASSVIGGTEAFFGQGTRLTVV.

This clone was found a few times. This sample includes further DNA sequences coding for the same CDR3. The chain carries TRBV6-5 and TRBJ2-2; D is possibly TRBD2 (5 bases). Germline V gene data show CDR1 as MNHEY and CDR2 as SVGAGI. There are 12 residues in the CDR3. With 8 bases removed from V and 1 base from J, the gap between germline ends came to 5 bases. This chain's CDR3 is CASGGNTGELFF. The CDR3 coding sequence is TGTGCCAGCGGAGGGAACACCGGGGAGCTGTTTTTT.